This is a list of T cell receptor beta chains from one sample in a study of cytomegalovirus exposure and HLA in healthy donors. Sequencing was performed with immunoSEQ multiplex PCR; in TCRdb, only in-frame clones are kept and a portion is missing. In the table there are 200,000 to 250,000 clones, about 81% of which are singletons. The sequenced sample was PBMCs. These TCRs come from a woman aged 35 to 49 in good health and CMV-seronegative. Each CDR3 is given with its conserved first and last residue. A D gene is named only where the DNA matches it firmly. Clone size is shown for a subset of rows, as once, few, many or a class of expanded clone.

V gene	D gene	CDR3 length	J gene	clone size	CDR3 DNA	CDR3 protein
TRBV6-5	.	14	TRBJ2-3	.	TGTGCCAGCAGTTACTTCGGGGAGCGGGATACGCAGTATTTT	CASSYFGERDTQYF
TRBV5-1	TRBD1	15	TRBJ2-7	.	TGCGCCAGCAACCCCAACGGACAGGGCTCCTACGAGCAGTACTTC	CASNPNGQGSYEQYF
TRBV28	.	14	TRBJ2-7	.	TGTGCCAGTACTCCCCGAGGGATTTCGTACGAGCAGTACTTC	CASTPRGISYEQYF
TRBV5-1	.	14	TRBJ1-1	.	TGCGCCAGCAGCTTGGTACAGGGAAACACTGAAGCTTTCTTT	CASSLVQGNTEAFF
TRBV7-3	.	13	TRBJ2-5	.	TGTGCCAGCAGCTTAGCAGGGGACGAGACCCAGTACTTC	CASSLAGDETQYF
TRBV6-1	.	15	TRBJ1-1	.	TGTGCCAGCAGTCACCCTTCGGGTCTGAACACTGAAGCTTTCTTT	CASSHPSGLNTEAFF
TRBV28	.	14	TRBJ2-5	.	TGTGCCAGCAGTTTCTACAGCAGGGGTGAGACCCAGTACTTC	CASSFYSRGETQYF
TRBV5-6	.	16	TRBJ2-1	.	TGTGCCAGCAGCCGGATAGCGCTAGCTCAGGACTATGAGCAGTTCTTC	CASSRIALAQDYEQFF
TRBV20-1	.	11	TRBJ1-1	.	TGCAGTGCTAGAGGAGGAGCTGAAGCTTTCTTT	CSARGGAEAFF
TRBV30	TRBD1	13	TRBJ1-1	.	TGTGCCTGGAGTGTACTAAGACAGGGACCAGCTTTCTTT	CAWSVLRQGPAFF
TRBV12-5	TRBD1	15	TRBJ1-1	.	TGTGCTAGTGCCCCACAGGGGGCCTCGAACACTGAAGCTTTCTTT	CASAPQGASNTEAFF
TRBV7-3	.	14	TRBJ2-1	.	TGTGCCAGCAGCTTAAACAGCTTACACAATGAGCAGTTCTTC	CASSLNSLHNEQFF
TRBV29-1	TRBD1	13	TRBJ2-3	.	TGCAGCGTTGGGACAGGGAGCACAGATACGCAGTATTTT	CSVGTGSTDTQYF
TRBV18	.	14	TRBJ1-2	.	TGTGCCAGCTCACCAGAACAGGGCTCCTATGGCTACACCTTC	CASSPEQGSYGYTF
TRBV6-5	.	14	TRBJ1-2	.	TGTGTCAGCAGTTTCCTGACAGGCTTCTATGGCTACACCTTC	CVSSFLTGFYGYTF
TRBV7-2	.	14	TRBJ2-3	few	TGTGCCAGCAGCTTAGGTGGGGCGGCAGATACGCAGTATTTT	CASSLGGAADTQYF